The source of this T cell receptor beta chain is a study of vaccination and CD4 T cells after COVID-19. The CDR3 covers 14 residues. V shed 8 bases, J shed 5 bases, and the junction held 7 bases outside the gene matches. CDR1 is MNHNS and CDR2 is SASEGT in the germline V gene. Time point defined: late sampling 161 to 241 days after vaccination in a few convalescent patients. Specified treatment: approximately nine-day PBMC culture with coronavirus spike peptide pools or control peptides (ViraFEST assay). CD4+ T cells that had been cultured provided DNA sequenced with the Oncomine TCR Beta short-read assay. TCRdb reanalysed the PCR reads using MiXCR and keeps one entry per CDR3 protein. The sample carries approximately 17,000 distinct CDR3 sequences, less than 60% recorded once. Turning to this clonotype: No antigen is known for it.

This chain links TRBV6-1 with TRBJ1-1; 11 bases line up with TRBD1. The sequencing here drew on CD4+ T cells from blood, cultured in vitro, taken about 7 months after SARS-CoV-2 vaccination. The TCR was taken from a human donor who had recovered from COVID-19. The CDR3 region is CASRRDRGSTEAFF. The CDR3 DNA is TGTGCCAGCCGGAGGGACAGGGGGAGTACTGAAGCTTTCTTT.